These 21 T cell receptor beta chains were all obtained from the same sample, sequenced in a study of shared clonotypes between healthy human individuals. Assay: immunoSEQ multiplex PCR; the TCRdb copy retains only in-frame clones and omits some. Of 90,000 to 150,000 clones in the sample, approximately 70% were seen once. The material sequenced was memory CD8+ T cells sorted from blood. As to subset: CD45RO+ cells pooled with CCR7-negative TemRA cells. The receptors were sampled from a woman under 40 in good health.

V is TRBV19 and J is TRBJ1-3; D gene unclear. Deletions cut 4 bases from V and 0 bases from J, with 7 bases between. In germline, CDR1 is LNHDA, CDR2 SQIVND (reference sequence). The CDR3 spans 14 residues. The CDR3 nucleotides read TGTGCCAGTAGTAGACTTATCTCTGGAAACACCATATATTTT. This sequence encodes CASSRLISGNTIYF.

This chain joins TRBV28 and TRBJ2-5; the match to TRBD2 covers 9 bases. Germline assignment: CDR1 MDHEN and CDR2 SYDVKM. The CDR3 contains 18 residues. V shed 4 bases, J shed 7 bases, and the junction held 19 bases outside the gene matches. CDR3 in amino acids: CASSSPPFVREGEWTQYF. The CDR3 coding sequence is TGTGCCAGCAGTTCCCCCCCCTTTGTGCGGGAGGGTGAATGGACCCAGTACTTC.

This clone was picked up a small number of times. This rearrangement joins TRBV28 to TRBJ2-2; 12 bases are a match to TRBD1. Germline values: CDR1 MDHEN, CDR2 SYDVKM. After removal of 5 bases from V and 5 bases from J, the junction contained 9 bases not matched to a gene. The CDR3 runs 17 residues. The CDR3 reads CASSTRGQGAMTGELFF. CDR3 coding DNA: TGTGCCAGCAGTACCCGGGGACAGGGGGCTATGACCGGGGAGCTGTTTTTT. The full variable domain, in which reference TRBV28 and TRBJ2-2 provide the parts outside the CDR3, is DVKVTQSSRYLVKRTGEKVFLECVQDMDHENMFWYRQDPGLGLRLIYFSYDVKMKEKGDIPEGYSVSREKKERFSLILESASTNQTSMYLCASSTRGQGAMTGELFFGEGSRLTVL.

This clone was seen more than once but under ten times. In DNA, the CDR3 is TGTGCCAGCAGCCCCAACTTCAATCAGCCCCAGCATTTT. Protein: CASSPNFNQPQHF. This chain links TRBV4-2 with TRBJ1-5, with unresolved D. V gave up 4 bases and J gave up 3 bases, with 7 bases separating them. The germline V gene has CDR1 LGHNA and CDR2 YNFKEQ. There are 13 residues in the CDR3.

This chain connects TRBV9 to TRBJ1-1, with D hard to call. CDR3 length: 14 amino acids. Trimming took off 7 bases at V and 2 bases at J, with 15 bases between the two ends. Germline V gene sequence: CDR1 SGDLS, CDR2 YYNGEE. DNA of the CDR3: TGTGCCAGCGCGGGCGGTTTCGGAAACACTGAAGCTTTCTTT. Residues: CASAGGFGNTEAFF.

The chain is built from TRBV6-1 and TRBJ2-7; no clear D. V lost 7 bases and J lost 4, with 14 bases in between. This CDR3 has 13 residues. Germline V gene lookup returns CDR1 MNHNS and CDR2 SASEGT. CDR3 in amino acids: CASTGRIVYEQYF. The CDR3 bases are TGTGCCAGCACGGGCAGGATAGTGTACGAGCAGTACTTC.

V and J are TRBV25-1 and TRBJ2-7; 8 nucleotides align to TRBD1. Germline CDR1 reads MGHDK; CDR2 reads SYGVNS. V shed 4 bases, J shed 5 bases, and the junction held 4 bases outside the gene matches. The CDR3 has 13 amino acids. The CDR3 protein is CASSGSGGHEQYF. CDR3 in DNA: TGTGCCAGCAGTGGGTCAGGGGGCCACGAGCAGTACTTC.

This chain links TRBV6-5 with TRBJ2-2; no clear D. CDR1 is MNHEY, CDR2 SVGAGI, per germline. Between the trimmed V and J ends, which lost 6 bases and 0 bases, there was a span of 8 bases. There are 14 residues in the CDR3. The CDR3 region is CASSLDANTGELFF. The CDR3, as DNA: TGTGCCAGCAGCTTGGACGCGAACACCGGGGAGCTGTTTTTT.

The DNA for the CDR3 is TGTGCCAGCAGCTTAGCGTCGACACACAATGAGCAGTTCTTC. Its translation: CASSLASTHNEQFF. This chain links TRBV11-1 with TRBJ2-1, with D hard to call. Germline V CDR1 and CDR2: SGHAT, FQDESV (reference sequence). V was trimmed by 0 bases and J by 5 bases, leaving 8 bases between them. There are 14 residues in the CDR3.

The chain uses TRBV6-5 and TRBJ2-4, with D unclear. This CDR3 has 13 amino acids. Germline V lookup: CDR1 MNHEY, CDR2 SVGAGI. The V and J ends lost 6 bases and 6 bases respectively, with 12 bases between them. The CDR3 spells CASSNGPLNIQYF. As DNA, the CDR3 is TGTGCCAGCAGCAATGGGCCCTTAAACATTCAGTACTTC.

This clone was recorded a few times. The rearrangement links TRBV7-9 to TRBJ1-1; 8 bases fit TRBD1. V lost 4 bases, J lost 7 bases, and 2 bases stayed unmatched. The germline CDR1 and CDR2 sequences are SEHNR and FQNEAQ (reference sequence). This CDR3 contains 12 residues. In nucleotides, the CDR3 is TGTGCCAGCAGCTCCGGGACAGGTGAAGCTTTCTTT. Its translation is CASSSGTGEAFF.

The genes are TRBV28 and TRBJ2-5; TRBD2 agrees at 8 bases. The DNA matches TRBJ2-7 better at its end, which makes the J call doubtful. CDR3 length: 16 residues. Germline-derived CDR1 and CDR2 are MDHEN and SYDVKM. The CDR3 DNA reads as TGTGCCAGCAGTTTATATCGGGGGGGCGTCGGGTACGAGCAGTACTTC. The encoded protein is CASSLYRGGVGYEQYF.

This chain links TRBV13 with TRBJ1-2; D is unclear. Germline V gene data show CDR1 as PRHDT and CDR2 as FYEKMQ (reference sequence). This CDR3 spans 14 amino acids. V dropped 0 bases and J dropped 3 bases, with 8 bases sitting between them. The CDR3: CASSLGGIHYGYTF. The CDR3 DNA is TGTGCCAGCAGCTTAGGTGGGATACACTATGGCTACACCTTC.

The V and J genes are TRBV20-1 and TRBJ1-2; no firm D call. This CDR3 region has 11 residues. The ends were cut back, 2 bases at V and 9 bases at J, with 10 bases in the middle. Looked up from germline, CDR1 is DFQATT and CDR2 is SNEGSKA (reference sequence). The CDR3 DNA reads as TGCAGTGCTAGATATCCAACGCGCTACACCTTC. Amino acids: CSARYPTRYTF.

The CDR3 DNA follows: TGTGCCAGCAGTGGAAGACAGGGGTTAGATCAGCCCCAGCATTTT. Translating gives CASSGRQGLDQPQHF. J is TRBJ1-5 and V is TRBV6-4, with 8 bases matching TRBD1. The V gene end was trimmed by 4 bases and the J gene end by 5 bases; junction bases not matched to a gene: 7. The CDR3 spans 15 residues. Germline-derived CDR1 and CDR2 are MRHNA and SNTAGT.

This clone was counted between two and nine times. For the CDR3, the DNA is TGTGCCAGCAGTGACCCTAGCGGGAAGAACCTCTACGAGCAGTACTTC. Its protein product is CASSDPSGKNLYEQYF. The V and J genes are TRBV2 and TRBJ2-7; 9 nucleotides agree with TRBD2. J gave up 3 bases and V 3 bases, and 9 bases lay outside the gene matches. Germline CDR1 is SNHLY and CDR2 is FYNNEI. This CDR3 region has 16 residues. Filled out from reference TRBV2 and TRBJ2-7, the complete variable domain reads EPEVTQTPSHQVTQMGQEVILRCVPISNHLYFYWYRQILGQKVEFLVSFYNNEISEKSEIFDDQFSVERPDGSNFTLKIRSTKLEDSAMYFCASSDPSGKNLYEQYFGPGTRLTVT.

As DNA, the CDR3 is TGTGCCAGCAGCTCCCTCACCGGGACAAGTAGTAACTATGGCTACACCTTC. It yields the protein CASSSLTGTSSNYGYTF. The genes are TRBV11-2 and TRBJ1-2; D is perhaps TRBD1 (6 bases). Trimming removed 4 bases from V and 1 base from J, with 19 bases in between. Germline V gives CDR1 SGHAT, CDR2 FQNNGV. The CDR3 extends over 17 amino acids.

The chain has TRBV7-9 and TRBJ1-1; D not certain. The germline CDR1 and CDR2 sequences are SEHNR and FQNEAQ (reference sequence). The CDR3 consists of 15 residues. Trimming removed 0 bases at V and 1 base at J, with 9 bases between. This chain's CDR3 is CASSLAGRENTEAFF. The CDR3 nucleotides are TGTGCCAGCAGCTTAGCGGGGAGGGAGAACACTGAAGCTTTCTTT.

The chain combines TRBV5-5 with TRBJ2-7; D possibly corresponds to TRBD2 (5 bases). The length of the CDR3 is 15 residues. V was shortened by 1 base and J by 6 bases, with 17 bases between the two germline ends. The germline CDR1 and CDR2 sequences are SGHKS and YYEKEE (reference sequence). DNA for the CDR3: TGTGCCAGCAGCTTGTACCCACTAGGGAGTCCCGAGCAGTACTTC. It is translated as CASSLYPLGSPEQYF.

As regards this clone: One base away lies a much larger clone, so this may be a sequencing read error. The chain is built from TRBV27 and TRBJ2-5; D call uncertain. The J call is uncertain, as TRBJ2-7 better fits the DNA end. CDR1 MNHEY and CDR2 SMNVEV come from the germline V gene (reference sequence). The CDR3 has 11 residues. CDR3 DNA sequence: TGTGCCAGCAGCTGGGGATACGAGCAGTACTTC. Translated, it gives CASSWGYEQYF.

CDR3 coding DNA: TGTGCCAGCTCCTCAGCGACGAACCCTGGAGCTTTCTTT. Its protein is CASSSATNPGAFF. The V and J genes are TRBV18 and TRBJ1-1; unclear D gene. V was pared by 6 bases and J by 10 bases, with 18 bases between. Germline CDR1 and CDR2: KGHSH and LQKENI. The CDR3 totals 13 residues. Full variable domain (missing parts from reference TRBV18 and TRBJ1-1): NAGVMQNPRHLVRRRGQEARLRCSPMKGHSHVYWYRQLPEEGLKFMVYLQKENIIDESGMPKERFSAEFPKEGPSILRIQQVVRGDSAAYFCASSSATNPGAFFGQGTRLTVV.